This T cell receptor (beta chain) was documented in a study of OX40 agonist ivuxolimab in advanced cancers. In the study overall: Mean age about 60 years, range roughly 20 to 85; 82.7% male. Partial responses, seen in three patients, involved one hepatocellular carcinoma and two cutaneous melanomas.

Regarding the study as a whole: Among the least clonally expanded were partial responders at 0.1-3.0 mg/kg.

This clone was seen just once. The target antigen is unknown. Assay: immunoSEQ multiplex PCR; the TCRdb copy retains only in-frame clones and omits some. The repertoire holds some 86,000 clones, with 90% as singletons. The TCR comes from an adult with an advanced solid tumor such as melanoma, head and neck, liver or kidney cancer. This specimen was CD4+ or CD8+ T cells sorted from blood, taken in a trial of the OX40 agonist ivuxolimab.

The CDR3 is CAWSVHQRATGNTIYF. DNA for the CDR3: TGTGCCTGGAGTGTACATCAGAGGGCGACAGGAAACACCATATATTTT. The chain uses TRBV30 and TRBJ1-3; no definite D call. From germline, CDR1 is GTSNPN and CDR2 SVGIG (reference sequence). The CDR3 runs to 16 residues. V dropped 0 bases and J dropped 4 bases, with 16 bases sitting between them.